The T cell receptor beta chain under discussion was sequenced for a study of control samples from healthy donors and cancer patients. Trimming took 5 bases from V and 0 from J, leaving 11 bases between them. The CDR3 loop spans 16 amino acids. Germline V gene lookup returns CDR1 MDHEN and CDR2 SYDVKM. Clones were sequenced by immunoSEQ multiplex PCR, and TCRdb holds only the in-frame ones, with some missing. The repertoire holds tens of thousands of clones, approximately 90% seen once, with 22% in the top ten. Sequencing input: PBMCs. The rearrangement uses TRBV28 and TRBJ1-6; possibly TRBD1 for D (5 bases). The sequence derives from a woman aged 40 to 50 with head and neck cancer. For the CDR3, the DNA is TGTGCCAGCAGTCGGGCAGGGAGCTCCTATAATTCACCCCTCCACTTT. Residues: CASSRAGSSYNSPLHF. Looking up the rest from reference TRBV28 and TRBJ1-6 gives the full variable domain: DVKVTQSSRYLVKRTGEKVFLECVQDMDHENMFWYRQDPGLGLRLIYFSYDVKMKEKGDIPEGYSVSREKKERFSLILESASTNQTSMYLCASSRAGSSYNSPLHFGNGTRLTVT.